This T cell receptor (beta chain) was captured in a study of CD8 T cells in ankylosing spondylitis. General study points: Both synovial fluid and blood in reactive arthritis had previously been reported to carry some motif variants. Researchers report that disease-linked clones proved CD8+ and relatively rare in peripheral blood. What appeared characteristic of ankylosing spondylitis blood was a TCR beta motif of fewer than ten highly homologous variants.

A quantitative 5'-RACE method, one with molecular barcodes, was used to make TCR beta libraries. TCRdb reanalysed the 5' RACE reads using MiXCR and keeps one entry per CDR3 protein. This table has about 510,000 distinct CDR3 sequences, roughly 5% appearing once. This clonotype was seen more than once but under ten times. Antigen unknown. CDR3 size: 16 residues. This TCR came from a male donor with ankylosing spondylitis. The specimen was blood, either unsorted or a sorted T cell fraction (not recorded which). V gene TRBV21-1 combines with J gene TRBJ2-7; TRBD1, the table's D call, was not compared with the DNA. TRBV21-1 is a known pseudogene. The CDR3 DNA sequence: TGTGCCAGCAGCTCACAAACCGGGACAGCCCTCTACGAGCAGTACTTC. Translating gives CASSSQTGTALYEQYF.